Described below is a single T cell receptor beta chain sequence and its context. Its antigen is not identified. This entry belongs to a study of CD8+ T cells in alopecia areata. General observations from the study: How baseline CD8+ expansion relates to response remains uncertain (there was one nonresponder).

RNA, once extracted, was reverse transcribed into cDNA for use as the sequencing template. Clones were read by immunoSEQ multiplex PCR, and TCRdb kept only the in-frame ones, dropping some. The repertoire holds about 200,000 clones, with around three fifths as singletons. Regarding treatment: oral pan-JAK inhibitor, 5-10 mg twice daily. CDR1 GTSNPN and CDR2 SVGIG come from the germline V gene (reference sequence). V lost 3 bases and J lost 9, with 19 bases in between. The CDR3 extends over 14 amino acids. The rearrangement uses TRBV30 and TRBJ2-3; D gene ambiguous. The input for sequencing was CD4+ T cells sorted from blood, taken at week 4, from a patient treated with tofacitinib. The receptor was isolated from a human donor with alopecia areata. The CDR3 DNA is TGTGCCTGGAGAAGGACCCACCCCGGATCGACGCAGTATTTT. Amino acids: CAWRRTHPGSTQYF.